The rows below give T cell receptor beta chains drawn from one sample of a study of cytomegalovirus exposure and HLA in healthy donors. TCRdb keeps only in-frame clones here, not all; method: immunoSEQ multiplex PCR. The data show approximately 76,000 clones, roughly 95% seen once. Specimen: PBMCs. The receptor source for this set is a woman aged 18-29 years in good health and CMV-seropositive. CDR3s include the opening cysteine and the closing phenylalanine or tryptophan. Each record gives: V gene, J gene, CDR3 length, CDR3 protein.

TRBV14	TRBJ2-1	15	CASSQGTSGLLGQFF
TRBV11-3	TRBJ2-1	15	CASSLARSSYNEQFF
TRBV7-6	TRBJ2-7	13	CASSGQPSYEQYF
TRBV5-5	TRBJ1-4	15	CASSLVWQVGEKLFF
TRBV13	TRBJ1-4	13	CASSIQESEKLFF
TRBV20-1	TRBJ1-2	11	CSALESYGYTF
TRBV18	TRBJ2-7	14	CASSPLTGAYEQYF
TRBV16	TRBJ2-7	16	CASSQHPGQGIYEQYF
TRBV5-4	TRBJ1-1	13	CASSSQVNTEAFF
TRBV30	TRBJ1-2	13	CAWSLTGDGGYTF
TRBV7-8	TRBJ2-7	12	CASSPTTYEQYF
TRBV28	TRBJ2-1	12	CASSPGGGEQFF
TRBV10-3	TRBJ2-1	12	CAISEGLGEQFF
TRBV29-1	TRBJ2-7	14	CSVTRDRAAYEQYF
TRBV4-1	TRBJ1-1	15	CASSLVGGRDTEAFF
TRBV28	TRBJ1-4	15	CASSFGGATNEKLFF
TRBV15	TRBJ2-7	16	CATSRDIGQGTYEQYF
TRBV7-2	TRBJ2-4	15	CASSFDRGAGNIQYF
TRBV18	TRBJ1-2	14	CASSPSTINYGYTF
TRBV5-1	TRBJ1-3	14	CASSATGSGNTIYF
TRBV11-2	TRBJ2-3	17	CASSLVGVAGYTDTQYF
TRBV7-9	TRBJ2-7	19	CASSHYRGLAGEDSYEQYF
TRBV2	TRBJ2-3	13	CASRGAGGDTQYF
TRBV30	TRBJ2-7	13	CAWSEWGRGEQYF
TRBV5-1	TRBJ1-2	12	CASSLVVGRGVF
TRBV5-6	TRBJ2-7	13	CASSFRDRYEQYF
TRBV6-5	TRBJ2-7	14	CASSSLSGYYEQYF
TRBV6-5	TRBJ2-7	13	CASRGRGTYEQYF
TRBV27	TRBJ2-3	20	CASSHSFGDRGLNSTDTQYF
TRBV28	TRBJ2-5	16	CASSLSSGETQETQYF
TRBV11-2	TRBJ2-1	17	CASSSPGTGQMTNEQFF
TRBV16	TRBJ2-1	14	CASSDPREVNEQFF
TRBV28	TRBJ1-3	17	CASSYTTGQPSGNTIYF
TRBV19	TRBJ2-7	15	CASSSRQGTVDEQYF
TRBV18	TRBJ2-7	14	CASSLSRAGYEQYF
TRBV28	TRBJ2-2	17	CASSVHKGLADTGELFF
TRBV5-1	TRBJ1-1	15	CASSTGTARGTEAFF
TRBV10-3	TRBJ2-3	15	CAIRSTSGDTDTQYF
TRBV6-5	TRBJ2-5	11	CASRIRETQYF